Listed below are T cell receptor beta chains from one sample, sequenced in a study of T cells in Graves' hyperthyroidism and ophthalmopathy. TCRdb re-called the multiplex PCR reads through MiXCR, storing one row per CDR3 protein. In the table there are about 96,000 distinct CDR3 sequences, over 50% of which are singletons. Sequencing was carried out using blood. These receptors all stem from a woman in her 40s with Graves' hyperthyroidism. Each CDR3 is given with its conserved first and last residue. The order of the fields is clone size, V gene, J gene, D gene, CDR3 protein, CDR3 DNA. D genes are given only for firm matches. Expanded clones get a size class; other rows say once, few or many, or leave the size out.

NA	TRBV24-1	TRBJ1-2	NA	CARRASDYGYTF	TGTGCCAGGAGGGCCTCGGACTATGGCTACACCTTC
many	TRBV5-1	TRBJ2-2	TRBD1	CASSADRASGELFF	TGCGCCAGCAGCGCTGACAGGGCAAGCGGGGAGCTGTTTTTT
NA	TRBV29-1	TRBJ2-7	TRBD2	CSFAGGGLYEQYF	TGCAGCTTCGCGGGAGGGGGTCTCTACGAGCAGTACTTC
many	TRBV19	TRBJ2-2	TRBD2	CASSPHEASGRIYTGELFF	TGTGCCAGTAGTCCCCACGAGGCTAGCGGGAGGATATACACCGGGGAGCTGTTTTTT
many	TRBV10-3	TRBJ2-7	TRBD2	CAISYGTSESYEQYF	TGTGCCATCAGTTACGGGACTAGCGAATCCTACGAGCAGTACTTC
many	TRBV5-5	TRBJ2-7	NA	CASSSYPQISYEQYF	TGTGCCAGCAGCTCATACCCACAGATCTCCTACGAGCAGTACTTC
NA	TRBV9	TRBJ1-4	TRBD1	CASSASPGQGYEKLFF	TGTGCCAGCAGCGCATCACCGGGACAGGGGTATGAAAAACTGTTTTTT
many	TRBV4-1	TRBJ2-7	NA	CASSQDRGNYEQYF	TGCGCCAGCAGCCAAGATCGGGGGAATTACGAGCAGTACTTC
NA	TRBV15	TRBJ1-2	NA	CATSRSGLNYGYTF	TGTGCCACCAGCAGATCGGGACTTAACTATGGCTACACCTTC
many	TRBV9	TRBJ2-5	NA	CASSGGLGETQYF	TGTGCCAGCAGCGGGGGACTCGGGGAGACCCAGTACTTC
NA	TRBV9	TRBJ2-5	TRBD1	CASAEGDRQTQYF	TGTGCCAGCGCCGAAGGGGACAGGCAGACCCAGTACTTC